This note documents a single T cell receptor (beta chain) sequence. What it binds is not known. The record originates from a study of T cell responses to AZD1222 COVID-19 vaccine. The study, taken as a whole, reports: Within unmutated variant regions lay the reported targets of nearly half of spike-specific TCRs.

The CDR3 consists of 15 residues. The germline V and J ends were trimmed by 3 bases and 3 bases, with 14 bases remaining between them. Germline V gene lookup returns CDR1 MGHRA and CDR2 YSYEKL. Profiled with immunoSEQ multiplex PCR; TCRdb holds only in-frame clones, not every one. The table includes around 130,000 clones, roughly 93% detected once. This chain uses TRBV4-1 with TRBJ1-1; tentatively, D is TRBD1 (5 bases). This receptor was obtained from an adult in good health. The sample was peripheral blood, taken on day 0 of AZD1222 vaccination. Here the CDR3 reads CASSHKGVSDTEAFF. The CDR3 DNA follows: TGCGCCAGCAGCCATAAAGGGGTATCGGACACTGAAGCTTTCTTT.